This T cell receptor beta chain derives from a study of T cells expressing NK-cell markers. Overall study: Sorted CD3+CD56+NKG2C+, CD3+CD56+NKG2C- and CD3+CD56-NKG2C+ T-cell subsets were beta-chain profiled. The study sequenced eight donors, seven HCMV-seropositive and one seronegative.

Per germline, CDR1 MNHEY and CDR2 SVGAGI. The CDR3 contains 13 residues. From its re-call of the 5' RACE reads, TCRdb lists each CDR3 protein once, without DNA. Listed are 350,000 to 400,000 distinct CDR3 sequences; approximately 12% falls within the top ten. Study conclusions and caveats: A handful of donors had dominant NKG2C+ clonotypes that comprised about 1.0-7.0% of their CD8+ T cells.

On this clonotype: Its target is unknown.

The TCR originated in a woman between 45 and 65 years old in good health. The genes are TRBV6-5 and TRBJ1-2. What was sequenced was blood T cells: a sorted CD56 or NKG2C T cell subset, CD4+ or CD8+ T cells, or bulk PBMC T cells (not recorded which). Here the CDR3 reads CASSYNLNYGYTF.